These 26 T cell receptor beta chains share one sample of origin, sequenced in a study of CD8 T cells in ankylosing spondylitis. These receptors are not linked to any known antigen. Points from the study as a whole: A motif of under ten highly homologous TCR beta variants was seen as apparently characteristic of ankylosing spondylitis blood.

TCRdb re-called the 5' RACE reads with MiXCR, one entry per CDR3 protein. The sample consists of fewer than 500,000 distinct CDR3 sequences, more than 25% of them appearing once. Source material: blood, either unsorted or a sorted T cell fraction (not recorded which). The receptors here all came from a male donor with ankylosing spondylitis.

A few counts support this clonotype. This chain joins TRBV20-1 and TRBJ2-1; D is unclear. Between the trimmed V and J ends, which lost 3 bases and 4 bases, there was a span of 13 bases. Germline assignment: CDR1 DFQATT and CDR2 SNEGSKA (reference sequence). The CDR3 runs to 14 residues. CDR3 sequence: CSASIPGSYNEQFF. In DNA, the CDR3 is TGCAGTGCTAGTATACCGGGTTCTTACAATGAGCAGTTCTTC.

This clonotype was observed a handful of times. CDR3 coding DNA: TGTGCCAGCAGCTCCCAGGACAGGGTGGGTGGCTACACCTTC. Encoded protein: CASSSQDRVGGYTF. The V gene is TRBV7-2, the J gene TRBJ1-2; 8 positions match TRBD1. Germline V gene data show CDR1 as SGHTA and CDR2 as FQGNSA. CDR3 size: 14 residues. V gave up 4 bases and J gave up 7 bases; unmatched junction bases: 8.

This clonotype was recorded a few times. The gene calls are TRBV29-1 and TRBJ2-3; D may be TRBD1 (6 bases). This CDR3 has 13 residues. Per the germline V gene, CDR1 is SQVTM and CDR2 is ANQGSEA. V was shortened by 8 bases and J by 5 bases, with 17 bases between the two germline ends. DNA of the CDR3: TGCAGCTCAGTAAGGGGGTTCGGAGATACGCAGTATTTT. This translates into CSSVRGFGDTQYF.

This clonotype was detected only a few times. The chain links TRBV7-2 to TRBJ2-7; no reliable D call. The germline V and J ends were trimmed by 5 bases and 4 bases, with 15 bases remaining between them. This CDR3 comprises 14 residues. Per germline, CDR1 SGHTA and CDR2 FQGNSA. The CDR3 loop is CASSRTTMLYEQYF. The CDR3 DNA reads as TGTGCCAGCAGCCGTACGACCATGTTATACGAGCAGTACTTC.

This clonotype was detected a few times. The chain has TRBV5-5 and TRBJ2-3; D gene unclear. This CDR3 is 15 amino acids long. V lost 4 bases and J lost 0, with 12 bases in between. From germline, CDR1 is SGHKS and CDR2 YYEKEE (reference sequence). Here the CDR3 DNA reads TGTGCCAGCAGCCCCCGGGCAGAGAGCACAGATACGCAGTATTTT. Translation gives CASSPRAESTDTQYF. Variable domain in full (rest from reference TRBV5-5 and TRBJ2-3): DAGVTQSPTHLIKTRGQQVTLRCSPISGHKSVSWYQQVLGQGPQFIFQYYEKEERGRGNFPDRFSARQFPNYSSELNVNALLLGDSALYLCASSPRAESTDTQYFGPGTRLTVL.

This sequence joins TRBV11-2 and TRBJ1-1; D unresolved. Germline CDR1 reads SGHAT; CDR2 reads FQNNGV. The length of the CDR3 is 13 residues. The ends were cut back, 4 bases at V and 1 base at J, with 7 bases in the middle. This CDR3 is CASSSMANTEAFF. The DNA for the CDR3 is TGTGCCAGCAGCTCCATGGCGAACACTGAAGCTTTCTTT.

The chain uses TRBV10-1 and TRBJ2-1; 8 positions match TRBD2. Germline V CDR1 and CDR2: WNHNN, SYGVQD (reference sequence). CDR3 length: 15 residues. The ends lost 2 bases at V and 8 bases at J; junction bases unmatched: 8. This chain's CDR3 is CASSERAGRVHEQFF. DNA of the CDR3: TGCGCCAGCAGTGAGAGGGCCGGGAGGGTGCATGAGCAGTTCTTC.

This clonotype has just a few counts. This chain connects TRBV5-1 to TRBJ1-4, with D perhaps TRBD1 (5 bases). Trimming pared 5 bases from V and 8 bases from J, leaving 16 bases between. Germline CDR1 reads SGHRS; CDR2 reads YFSETQ. The CDR3 runs 14 residues. In nucleotides, the CDR3 is TGCGCCAGCAGGCGGACATCCACTGGGGAAAAACTGTTTTTT. It encodes CASRRTSTGEKLFF.

This clonotype showed up just a few times. This sequence joins TRBV20-1 and TRBJ2-1; 8 positions match TRBD2. V was clipped by 6 bases and J by 5 bases; unmatched bases: 15. The CDR3 has 16 residues. CDR1 is DFQATT, CDR2 SNEGSKA, per germline (reference sequence). The CDR3 bases are TGCAGTGCCCCGAAGAGCGGGAGCCCCATTCACAATGAGCAGTTCTTC. Its protein product is CSAPKSGSPIHNEQFF.

This clonotype was detected a few times. The chain carries TRBV20-1 and TRBJ2-7; perhaps TRBD2 as D (5 bases). CDR3 size: 13 residues. V gave up 5 bases and J gave up 2 bases, with 13 bases separating them. In germline, CDR1 is DFQATT, CDR2 SNEGSKA (reference sequence). CDR3 loop: CSAREGVTYEQYV. The CDR3 coding sequence is TGCAGTGCTCGGGAAGGCGTAACCTACGAGCAGTACGTC.

This clonotype was detected a few times. This chain joins TRBV18 and TRBJ1-4; D ambiguous. The CDR3 runs to 13 residues. The V and J ends lost 2 bases and 7 bases respectively, with 8 bases between them. CDR1 KGHSH and CDR2 LQKENI come from the germline V gene. The CDR3 region has the DNA TGTGCCAGCTCACCAGGTGATGGTGAAAAACTGTTTTTT. Translation: CASSPGDGEKLFF.

The chain couples TRBV9 to TRBJ1-1, with TRBD1 matching 12 bases. V shed 0 bases and J 3 bases; nucleotides not matched to a gene: 6. Germline V gene lookup returns CDR1 SGDLS and CDR2 YYNGEE. This CDR3 has 17 amino acids. The CDR3 DNA follows: TGTGCCAGCAGCGTAGCTGGGACAGGGGGCGCGGACACTGAAGCTTTCTTT. Protein sequence: CASSVAGTGGADTEAFF. Based on the CDR3 plus reference TRBV9 and TRBJ1-1, the full variable domain is DSGVTQTPKHLITATGQRVTLRCSPRSGDLSVYWYQQSLDQGLQFLIQYYNGEERAKGNILERFSAQQFPDLHSELNLSSLELGDSALYFCASSVAGTGGADTEAFFGQGTRLTVV.

This clonotype has a count of ten or more. V and J are TRBV12-3 or TRBV12-4 and TRBJ1-2; D is unclear. CDR3 length: 11 residues. V shed 6 bases and J shed 5 bases, with 7 bases lying between them. The CDR3 sequence: CASSTGYGYTF. Here the CDR3 DNA reads TGTGCCAGCAGCACGGGTTATGGCTACACCTTC.

This clonotype was detected only a few times. This chain connects TRBV20-1 to TRBJ2-1; no clear D. V was clipped by 6 bases and J by 4 bases, with 4 bases between them. This CDR3 comprises 10 residues. Germline assignment: CDR1 DFQATT and CDR2 SNEGSKA (reference sequence). CDR3 DNA: TGCAGTGCGGCTTACAATGAGCAGTTCTTC. It translates to CSAAYNEQFF.

In this sample, this clonotype turned up a few times. The CDR3: CASSLDPGRGGTEAFF. The CDR3 coding sequence is TGCGCCAGCAGCTTGGATCCCGGCCGGGGGGGCACTGAAGCTTTCTTT. This chain links TRBV5-1 with TRBJ1-1; tentatively, D is TRBD1 (5 bases). Per the germline V gene, CDR1 is SGHRS and CDR2 is YFSETQ. The ends were cut back, 0 bases at V and 4 bases at J, with 16 bases in the middle. The CDR3 consists of 16 residues.

This clonotype was seen more than once but under ten times. This chain connects TRBV10-3 to TRBJ1-4; D is uncertain. Per germline, CDR1 ENHRY and CDR2 SYGVKD. This CDR3 spans 13 amino acids. V was shortened by 11 bases and J by 8 bases, with 18 bases between the two germline ends. The CDR3 DNA reads TGTGCCGCTCGGACTGGGCCTGAAGAAAAACTGTTTTTT. Amino acid sequence: CAARTGPEEKLFF.

The rearrangement links TRBV5-1 to TRBJ2-1; D is unclear. Germline-derived CDR1 and CDR2 are SGHRS and YFSETQ. V dropped 0 bases and J dropped 1 base, with 8 bases sitting between them. CDR3 length: 15 residues. CDR3 sequence reads: CASSLATPSYNEQFF. The CDR3 DNA reads TGCGCCAGCAGCTTGGCTACTCCTTCCTACAATGAGCAGTTCTTC.

This clonotype was picked up a small number of times. The rearrangement joins TRBV7-2 to TRBJ1-2, with no clear D. The CDR3 contains 15 residues. The V gene lost 1 base and the J gene lost 7 bases, with 16 bases spanning the gap. From germline, CDR1 is SGHTA and CDR2 FQGNSA. CDR3 sequence: CASSLGRALEGGYTF. CDR3 DNA: TGTGCCAGCAGCTTAGGTCGGGCCTTAGAGGGTGGCTACACCTTC.

This clonotype was counted a few times. The gene calls are TRBV18 and TRBJ2-5; 7 nucleotides agree with TRBD2. CDR1 and CDR2 from the germline V gene are KGHSH and LQKENI. The CDR3 is made up of 17 amino acids. Trimming at V came to 1 base and at J to 3 bases, leaving 11 bases not matched to a gene. The CDR3 here is CASSPRGRGGAKETQYF. CDR3 nucleotides: TGTGCCAGCTCACCACGGGGACGCGGGGGAGCGAAAGAGACCCAGTACTTC.

The V call is TRBV27, the J call TRBJ2-7; possible D gene TRBD2, 6 bases. Germline lookup yields CDR1 MNHEY and CDR2 SMNVEV (reference sequence). Trimming removed 5 bases at V and 4 bases at J, with 12 bases between. The CDR3 is made up of 13 amino acids. The CDR3 here is CASSPYGGYEQYV. The CDR3, as DNA: TGTGCCAGCAGTCCCTACGGAGGGTACGAGCAGTACGTC.

The rearrangement uses TRBV5-6 and TRBJ2-6; D may be TRBD1 or TRBD2 (5 bases each). V was cut by 1 base and J by 3 bases, with 8 bases left in between. Germline CDR1 is SGHDT and CDR2 is YYEEEE. CDR3 size: 15 residues. The CDR3 DNA follows: TGTGCCAGCAGCTTGCTGGGGGATGGGGCCAACGTCCTGACTTTC. Residues: CASSLLGDGANVLTF.

This rearrangement joins TRBV15 to TRBJ1-2, with D perhaps matching TRBD1 (6 bases). The V gene's germline CDR1 is LNHNV and CDR2 YYDKDF (reference sequence). Trimming stripped 1 base from V and 5 bases from J, with 14 bases between. The CDR3 sequence is 15 residues long. CDR3 loop: CATSRGDTGRYGYTF. The DNA for the CDR3 is TGTGCCACCAGCAGAGGGGACACGGGGAGATATGGCTACACCTTC.

This sequence joins TRBV20-1 and TRBJ1-4, with 8 bases identical to TRBD1. V shed 6 bases and J 15 bases; nucleotides not matched to a gene: 12. Per the germline V gene, CDR1 is DFQATT and CDR2 is SNEGSKA (reference sequence). The CDR3 is 12 amino acids. As DNA, the CDR3 is TGCAGTGCCCCGACAGGGGCGCACTCCATGTTTTTT. Translated, it gives CSAPTGAHSMFF.

The CDR3 coding sequence is TGTGCCAGCAGCCGTCAGGGTTTCACTGAAGCTTTCTTT. It translates to CASSRQGFTEAFF. V usage is TRBV11-2 and J usage is TRBJ1-1; possible D gene TRBD1, 5 bases. The CDR3 is 13 residues long. Deletions cut 5 bases from V and 4 bases from J, with 11 bases between. Germline lookup yields CDR1 SGHAT and CDR2 FQNNGV.

This clonotype was counted a single time. The chain combines TRBV5-1 with TRBJ2-2, with 10 bases matching TRBD2. Unmatched junction bases numbered 3, after V lost 3 bases and J lost 1 base. The CDR3 has 16 amino acids. From germline, CDR1 is SGHRS and CDR2 YFSETQ. The CDR3 bases are TGCGCCAGCAGCTGGATAGCGGGAGGGAACACCGGGGAGCTGTTTTTT. Translation: CASSWIAGGNTGELFF.

This clonotype was seen ten or more times. V is TRBV7-8 and J is TRBJ1-2; 11 positions agree with TRBD1. CDR1 and CDR2 from the germline V gene are SGHVS and FQNEAQ. The J segment lost 8 bases and the V segment lost 1 base, leaving 3 bases of the junction unmatched. This CDR3 is built from 14 residues. CDR3 nucleotides: TGTGCCAGCAGCTTAGGGACAGGGGGCTGGGGCTACACCTTC. Amino acid sequence: CASSLGTGGWGYTF.